Following are 15 T cell receptor beta chains from one sample sequenced in a study of shared clonotypes between healthy human individuals (dated by TCRdb to 2020 to 2021). Libraries came from the immunoSEQ multiplex PCR assay. TCRdb's version of the immuneACCESS table is confined to in-frame rearrangements and falls short of the full clone set. An unresolved V gene accounts for under half of the shortfall where checked; the remainder is of unknown origin. This sample holds approximately 840,000 clones; 90% to 97% were observed only once. The ten most abundant clones make up less than 0.25% of the sample. For the CD8 naive samples, CD45RO-negative cells were positively selected for CCR7, yielding a CD45RA+CCR7+ population from which TemRA cells were excluded. The source material was naive CD8+ T cells sorted from blood. The cell subset or site tag for this specimen amounts to: CD45RA+CCR7+. These receptors all stem from a man aged 25 to 45 in good health.

This chain uses TRBV5-1 with TRBJ2-5; the D gene is possibly TRBD2 (5 bases). Germline V gene data show CDR1 as SGHRS and CDR2 as YFSETQ. V lost 0 bases, J lost 3 bases, and 12 bases lay in between. This CDR3 comprises 15 residues. The CDR3 spells CASSLGGADEETQYF. The CDR3 region has the DNA TGCGCCAGCAGCTTGGGGGGAGCGGACGAAGAGACCCAGTACTTC. Complete variable domain (other parts from reference TRBV5-1 and TRBJ2-5): KAGVTQTPRYLIKTRGQQVTLSCSPISGHRSVSWYQQTPGQGLQFLFEYFSETQRNKGNFPGRFSGRQFSNSRSEMNVSTLELGDSALYLCASSLGGADEETQYFGPGTRLLVL.

The gene calls are TRBV13 and TRBJ1-2, with TRBD1 identical over 7 bases. Germline-derived CDR1 and CDR2 are PRHDT and FYEKMQ (reference sequence). This CDR3 spans 14 amino acids. With 4 bases clipped from V and 2 bases from J, the junction kept 4 bases outside the gene matches. In DNA form, the CDR3 reads TGTGCCAGCAGCTACGGGGACAGAAACTATGGCTACACCTTC. This sequence encodes CASSYGDRNYGYTF.

This sequence joins TRBV19 and TRBJ2-7, with TRBD2 matching over 9 bases. Per the germline V gene, CDR1 is LNHDA and CDR2 is SQIVND (reference sequence). V lost 4 bases to trimming and J lost 4 bases; unmatched junction nucleotides: 8. This CDR3 has 15 amino acids. In DNA form, the CDR3 reads TGTGCCAGTAGTAACCTGGCTGCGGGAGGGTACGAGCAGTACTTC. This sequence encodes CASSNLAAGGYEQYF. The variable domain in full, with the rest retrieved from reference TRBV19 and TRBJ2-7, is DGGITQSPKYLFRKEGQNVTLSCEQNLNHDAMYWYRQDPGQGLRLIYYSQIVNDFQKGDIAEGYSVSREKKESFPLTVTSAQKNPTAFYLCASSNLAAGGYEQYFGPGTRLTVT.

This chain uses TRBV28 with TRBJ1-1, with a tentative D call TRBD1 (6 bases). V lost 2 bases to trimming and J lost 0 bases, with 13 bases between them. The CDR3 covers 16 residues. CDR1 and CDR2 (germline): MDHEN, SYDVKM. The CDR3 reads CASSLATGTMNTEAFF. CDR3 DNA sequence: TGTGCCAGCAGTTTAGCTACAGGGACCATGAACACTGAAGCTTTCTTT.

V and J are TRBV6-1 and TRBJ2-1; D not resolved. CDR3 size: 12 residues. V lost 8 bases, J lost 8 bases, and 13 bases lay in between. Germline loops: CDR1 MNHNS, CDR2 SASEGT. The CDR3 region has the DNA TGTGCCAGCGCACAAGTATTCTATGAGCAGTTCTTC. As protein: CASAQVFYEQFF.

This sequence joins TRBV5-4 and TRBJ1-4; TRBD1 matches 8 bases. Germline lookup yields CDR1 SGHNT and CDR2 YYREEE (reference sequence). The length of the CDR3 is 16 residues. Unmatched junction bases numbered 12, after V lost 4 bases and J lost 7 bases. CDR3 DNA sequence: TGTGCCAGCAGCAGAACGACAGGGGTGGATGGTGAAAAACTGTTTTTT. Amino acid sequence: CASSRTTGVDGEKLFF.

This rearrangement joins TRBV7-9 to TRBJ1-4, with D perhaps matching TRBD1 (5 bases). Germline V gene sequence: CDR1 SEHNR, CDR2 FQNEAQ (reference sequence). The CDR3 has 17 amino acids. V gave up 1 base and J gave up 7 bases, with 19 bases separating them. Here the CDR3 DNA reads TGTGCCAGCAGCTTAGTAGGGGAGACAGCCCCTATTGAAAAACTGTTTTTT. It encodes CASSLVGETAPIEKLFF. Full variable domain (outside the CDR3, taken from reference TRBV7-9 and TRBJ1-4): DTGVSQNPRHKITKRGQNVTFRCDPISEHNRLYWYRQTLGQGPEFLTYFQNEAQLEKSRLLSDRFSAERPKGSFSTLEIQRTEQGDSAMYLCASSLVGETAPIEKLFFGSGTQLSVL.

This clone appeared a single time. The rearrangement uses TRBV7-9 and TRBJ2-2, with 10 bases lining up with TRBD1. The germline V gene encodes CDR1 SEHNR and CDR2 FQNEAQ (reference sequence). J gave up 12 bases and V 0 bases, and 4 bases lay outside the gene matches. This CDR3 contains 14 residues. The chain's CDR3 is CASSLAPTGGQLFF. The DNA of the CDR3 is TGTGCCAGCAGCTTAGCGCCGACAGGGGGCCAGCTGTTTTTT.

The chain carries TRBV13 and TRBJ2-3; tentatively, D is TRBD2 (5 bases). From germline, CDR1 is PRHDT and CDR2 FYEKMQ (reference sequence). Between the trimmed V and J ends, which lost 2 bases and 2 bases, there was a span of 11 bases. The CDR3 totals 15 residues. CDR3 sequence: CASSLREYPTDTQYF. DNA for the CDR3: TGTGCCAGCAGCTTAAGGGAGTACCCCACAGATACGCAGTATTTT.

The J gene is TRBJ2-7, the V gene TRBV4-1; 8 nucleotides line up with TRBD2. V gave up 4 bases and J gave up 7 bases; unmatched junction bases: 9. The CDR3 totals 14 residues. Germline V CDR1 and CDR2: MGHRA, YSYEKL. CDR3 sequence (DNA): TGCGCCAGCAGCCCGCCAGCGGGAGCGTGGGAGCAGTACTTC. This encodes CASSPPAGAWEQYF.

The chain employs TRBV29-1 and TRBJ2-2; unclear D gene. The CDR3 is 14 amino acids. CDR1 is SQVTM and CDR2 is ANQGSEA in the germline V gene. V was cut by 7 bases and J by 0 bases, with 12 bases left in between. The CDR3 DNA reads as TGCAGCGCTGCCCCCCAGACGAACACCGGGGAGCTGTTTTTT. It encodes CSAAPQTNTGELFF.

This sequence joins TRBV7-2 and TRBJ2-1, with a tentative D call TRBD1 (5 bases). This CDR3 comprises 17 residues. The germline V gene has CDR1 SGHTA and CDR2 FQGNSA. The ends were cut back, 1 base at V and 8 bases at J, with 21 bases in the middle. The DNA of the CDR3 is TGTGCCAGCAGCTTAGGCCAAACAGGAGTTTTATATGATGAGCAGTTCTTC. It encodes CASSLGQTGVLYDEQFF.

The V gene is TRBV7-6, the J gene TRBJ2-1, with D unclear. Germline V CDR1 and CDR2: SGHVS, FNYEAQ. V was cut by 6 bases and J by 3 bases, with 12 bases left in between. The CDR3 is made up of 14 amino acids. CDR3 DNA: TGTGCCAGCAGTAGGATAAACAACTACAATGAGCAGTTCTTC. Amino acids: CASSRINNYNEQFF.

The V call is TRBV6-6, the J call TRBJ2-7, with TRBD1 matching over 9 bases. This CDR3 has 14 amino acids. V trimming: 7 bases; J trimming: 4 bases; junction bases outside the gene matches: 8. Germline V gene sequence: CDR1 MNHNY, CDR2 SVGAGI (reference sequence). The CDR3 DNA reads as TGTGCCAGCAACTCCGGGACAGGGTCATACGAGCAGTACTTC. Amino acid sequence: CASNSGTGSYEQYF.

CDR3 DNA sequence: TGTGCCAGCAGCTTTAGGTTGGGCGGGGAGCTGTTTTTT. Amino acids: CASSFRLGGELFF. The chain combines TRBV28 with TRBJ2-2; D gene unclear. The V gene lost 6 bases and the J gene lost 7 bases, with 12 bases spanning the gap. The germline V gene has CDR1 MDHEN and CDR2 SYDVKM. This CDR3 is 13 amino acids long.